This T cell receptor beta chain was captured by sequencing in a study of shared clonotypes between healthy human individuals. Deep-level running was used for the assay. Study processing details: ImmunoSEQ only sent back junction sequences with no quality scores, so filtering was done differently. Data came from immunoSEQ multiplex PCR; TCRdb stores just in-frame clones and leaves some out. V, J and clone size reflect that table, while D and trimming were determined from the DNA. Of roughly 2.4 million clones listed, almost 96% are singletons. CDR1 and CDR2 (germline): LNHNV, YYDKDF (reference sequence). Trimming left V 0 bases short and J 2 bases short, with 18 bases between. The CDR3 extends over 18 amino acids. The donor population consisted of healthy HIV-negative adults with no recent acute infections or vaccinations.

Sequencing used naive CD4+ T cells sorted from blood. Documented subset: CD45RA+ positively selected. V gene TRBV15 combines with J gene TRBJ2-3, with a tentative D call TRBD2 (6 bases). This TCR came from a man younger than 35 in good health. CDR3 DNA: TGTGCCACCAGCAGAGATACGGCGGGGCAGGGAATCACAGATACGCAGTATTTT. Translation gives CATSRDTAGQGITDTQYF.